The source of this T cell receptor (beta chain) is a study of cytotoxic CD8 clonotypes in ibrutinib-treated CLL. Study-wide findings and caveats: Against age-matched healthy donors, baseline clonality ran higher and tracked circulating CD8+ T-cell counts.

The table came from immunoSEQ multiplex PCR; TCRdb's copy has only in-frame clones and leaves some out. The table shows some 100,000 clones, with about 58% occurring only once. Judged by abundance, this clone is medium-sized. The antigen is undetermined. This CDR3 is 15 amino acids long. The germline V gene encodes CDR1 SEHNR and CDR2 FQNEAQ (reference sequence). Trimming took 4 bases from V and 0 from J, leaving 12 bases between them. The V gene is TRBV7-9, the J gene TRBJ1-1; perhaps TRBD1 as D (5 bases). The sample in question was PBMCs, obtained after 24 months of ibrutinib treatment. The receptor was derived from a human donor with chronic lymphocytic leukemia. Written as DNA, the CDR3 is TGTGCCAGCAGCTGGGAGAAGGGACTGAACACTGAAGCTTTCTTT. This translates into CASSWEKGLNTEAFF.